Detailed here is one T cell receptor (beta chain). This entry is derived from a study of blood T cell repertoires in COVID-19. This CDR3 comprises 12 residues. Germline CDR1 reads SQVTM; CDR2 reads ANQGSEA. Trimming cost V 4 bases and J 4 bases, with 8 bases left between them. Sequenced by immunoSEQ multiplex PCR; TCRdb stores in-frame clones only, minus some. The data show a few hundred thousand clones, approximately 89% seen once. Sequencing was carried out using PBMCs or T cells enriched from blood (not recorded which). This clonotype was obtained from a woman in her thirties who had recovered from COVID-19. This sequence joins TRBV29-1 and TRBJ1-3; D unresolved. The CDR3 DNA sequence: TGCAGCGTTGCAGGCCAAGGAAACACCATATATTTT. Translation gives CSVAGQGNTIYF.